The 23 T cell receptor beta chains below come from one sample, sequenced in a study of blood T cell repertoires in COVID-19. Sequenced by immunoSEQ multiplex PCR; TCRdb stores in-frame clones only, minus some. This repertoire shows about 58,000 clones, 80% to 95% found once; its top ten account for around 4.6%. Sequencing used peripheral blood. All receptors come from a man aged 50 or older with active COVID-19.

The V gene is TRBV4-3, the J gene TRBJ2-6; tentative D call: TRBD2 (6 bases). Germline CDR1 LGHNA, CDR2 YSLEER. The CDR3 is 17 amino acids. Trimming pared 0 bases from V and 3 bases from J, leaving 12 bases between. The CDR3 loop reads CASSQDHPGVGANVLTF. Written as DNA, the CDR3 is TGCGCCAGCAGCCAAGATCATCCGGGGGTTGGGGCCAACGTCCTGACTTTC.

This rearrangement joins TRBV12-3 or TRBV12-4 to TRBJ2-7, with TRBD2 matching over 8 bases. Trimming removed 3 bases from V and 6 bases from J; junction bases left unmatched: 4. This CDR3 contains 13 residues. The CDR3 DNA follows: TGTGCCAGCAGTTTGTCGGGGGGGCGCGAGCAGTACTTC. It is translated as CASSLSGGREQYF.

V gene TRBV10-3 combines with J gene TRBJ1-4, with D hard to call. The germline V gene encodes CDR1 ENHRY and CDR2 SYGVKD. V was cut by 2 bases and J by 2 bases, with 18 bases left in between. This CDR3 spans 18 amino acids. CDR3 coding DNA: TGTGCCATCAGTGAGGGGGTCGGGCCCCGAGGGACTAATGAAAAACTGTTTTTT. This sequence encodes CAISEGVGPRGTNEKLFF.

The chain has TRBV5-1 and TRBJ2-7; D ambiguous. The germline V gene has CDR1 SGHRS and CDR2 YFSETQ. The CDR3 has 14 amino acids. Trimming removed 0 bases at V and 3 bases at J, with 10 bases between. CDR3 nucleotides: TGCGCCAGCAGCTTGGGGTTAGAGCTCTACGAGCAGTACTTC. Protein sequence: CASSLGLELYEQYF.

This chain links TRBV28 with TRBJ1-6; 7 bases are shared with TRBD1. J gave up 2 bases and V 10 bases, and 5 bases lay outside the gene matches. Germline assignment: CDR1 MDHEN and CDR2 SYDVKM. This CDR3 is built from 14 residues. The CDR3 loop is CATKQGPYNSPLHF. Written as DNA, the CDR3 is TGTGCCACAAAACAGGGGCCCTATAATTCACCCCTCCACTTT.

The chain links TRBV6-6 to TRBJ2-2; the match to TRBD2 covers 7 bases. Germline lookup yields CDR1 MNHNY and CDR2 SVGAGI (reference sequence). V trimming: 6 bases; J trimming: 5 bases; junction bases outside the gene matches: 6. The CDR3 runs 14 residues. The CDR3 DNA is TGTGCCAGCAGAGCGGGACGGCCGACCGGGGAGCTGTTTTTT. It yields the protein CASRAGRPTGELFF.

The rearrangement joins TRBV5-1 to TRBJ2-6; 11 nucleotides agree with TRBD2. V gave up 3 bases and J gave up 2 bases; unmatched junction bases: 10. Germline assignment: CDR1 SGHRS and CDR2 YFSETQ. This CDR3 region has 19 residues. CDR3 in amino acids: CASSWHSGRATAGANVLTF. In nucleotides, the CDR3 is TGCGCCAGCAGCTGGCATAGCGGGAGGGCCACTGCTGGGGCCAACGTCCTGACTTTC.

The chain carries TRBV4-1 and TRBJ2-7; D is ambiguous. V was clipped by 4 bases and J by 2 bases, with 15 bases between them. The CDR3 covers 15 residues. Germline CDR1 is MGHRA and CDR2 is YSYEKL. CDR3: CASSPSQSTAYEQYF. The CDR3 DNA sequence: TGCGCCAGCAGCCCGAGTCAATCAACCGCCTACGAGCAGTACTTC.

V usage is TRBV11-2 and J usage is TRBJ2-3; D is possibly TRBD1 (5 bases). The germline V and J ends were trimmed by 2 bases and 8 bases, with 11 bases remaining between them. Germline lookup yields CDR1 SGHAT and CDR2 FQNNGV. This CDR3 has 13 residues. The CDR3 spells CASSLLEQGTQYF. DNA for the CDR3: TGTGCCAGCAGCTTATTAGAGCAGGGTACGCAGTATTTT.

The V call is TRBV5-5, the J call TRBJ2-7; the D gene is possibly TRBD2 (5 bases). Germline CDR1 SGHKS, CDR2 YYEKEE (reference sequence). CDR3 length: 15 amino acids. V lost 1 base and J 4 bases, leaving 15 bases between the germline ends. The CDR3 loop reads CASSLLSTRQYEQYF. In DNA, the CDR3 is TGTGCCAGCAGCTTGTTATCTACTAGGCAATACGAGCAGTACTTC.

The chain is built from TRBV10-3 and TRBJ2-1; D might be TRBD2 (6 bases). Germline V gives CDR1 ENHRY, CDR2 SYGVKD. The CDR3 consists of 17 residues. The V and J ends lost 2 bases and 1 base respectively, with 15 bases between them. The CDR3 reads CAISEPTGLQSYNEQFF. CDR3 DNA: TGTGCCATCAGTGAGCCAACGGGACTCCAGTCCTACAATGAGCAGTTCTTC.

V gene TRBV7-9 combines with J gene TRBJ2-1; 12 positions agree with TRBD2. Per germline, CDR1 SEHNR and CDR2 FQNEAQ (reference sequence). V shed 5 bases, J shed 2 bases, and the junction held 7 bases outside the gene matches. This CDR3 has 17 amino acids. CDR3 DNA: TGTGCCAGCAGCCCCCGGACTAGCGGGGAGGCCTACAATGAGCAGTTCTTC. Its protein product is CASSPRTSGEAYNEQFF.

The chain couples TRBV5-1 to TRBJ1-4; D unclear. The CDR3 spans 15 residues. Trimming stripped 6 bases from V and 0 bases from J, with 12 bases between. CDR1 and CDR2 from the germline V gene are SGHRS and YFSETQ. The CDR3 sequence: CASKEVGTTNEKLFF. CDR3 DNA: TGCGCCAGCAAAGAAGTGGGCACAACTAATGAAAAACTGTTTTTT.

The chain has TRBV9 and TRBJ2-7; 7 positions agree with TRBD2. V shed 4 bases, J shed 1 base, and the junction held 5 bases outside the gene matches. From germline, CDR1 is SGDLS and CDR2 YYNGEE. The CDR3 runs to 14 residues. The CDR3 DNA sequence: TGTGCCAGCAGCCCGGGAGGCATTTCCTACGAGCAGTACTTC. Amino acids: CASSPGGISYEQYF.

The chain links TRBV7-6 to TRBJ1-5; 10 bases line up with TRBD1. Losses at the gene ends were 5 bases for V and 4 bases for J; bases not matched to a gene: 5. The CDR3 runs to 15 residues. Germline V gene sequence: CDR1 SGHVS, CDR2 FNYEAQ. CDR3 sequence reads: CASSPGQGTNQPQHF. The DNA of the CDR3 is TGTGCCAGCAGCCCGGGACAGGGGACAAATCAGCCCCAGCATTTT.

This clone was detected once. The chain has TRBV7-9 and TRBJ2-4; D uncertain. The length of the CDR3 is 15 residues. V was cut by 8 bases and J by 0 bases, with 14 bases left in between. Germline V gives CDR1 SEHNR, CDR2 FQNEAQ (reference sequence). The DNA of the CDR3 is TGTGCCAGCGGTATCTCAGGCCTAGCCAAAAACATTCAGTACTTC. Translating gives CASGISGLAKNIQYF.

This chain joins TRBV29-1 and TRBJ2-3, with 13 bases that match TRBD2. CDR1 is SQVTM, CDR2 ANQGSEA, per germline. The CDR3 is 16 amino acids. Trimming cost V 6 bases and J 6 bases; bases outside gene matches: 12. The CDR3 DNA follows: TGCAGCGTGGGATTGTATGGGACTAGCGGGAAGGATACGCAGTATTTT. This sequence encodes CSVGLYGTSGKDTQYF.

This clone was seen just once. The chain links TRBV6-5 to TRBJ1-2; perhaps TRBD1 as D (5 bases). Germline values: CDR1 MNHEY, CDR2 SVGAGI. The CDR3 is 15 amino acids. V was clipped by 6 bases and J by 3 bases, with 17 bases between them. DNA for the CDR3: TGTGCCAGCAGGGATAGCCCCAGGGTTGACTATGGCTACACCTTC. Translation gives CASRDSPRVDYGYTF.

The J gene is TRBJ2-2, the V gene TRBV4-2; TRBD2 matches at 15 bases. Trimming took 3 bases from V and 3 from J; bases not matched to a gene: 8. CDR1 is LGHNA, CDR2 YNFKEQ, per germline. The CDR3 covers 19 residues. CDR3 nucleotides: TGTGCCAGCAGCCATCCTCCTGGGACTAGCGGGAGGTACACCGGGGAGCTGTTTTTT. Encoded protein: CASSHPPGTSGRYTGELFF.

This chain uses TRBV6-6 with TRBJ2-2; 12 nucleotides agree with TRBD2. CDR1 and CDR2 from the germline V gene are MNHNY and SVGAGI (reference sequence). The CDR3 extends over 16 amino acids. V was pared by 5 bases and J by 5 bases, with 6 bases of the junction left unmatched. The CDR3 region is CASSLLAGGPTGELFF. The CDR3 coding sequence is TGTGCCAGCAGTCTTCTAGCGGGAGGGCCTACCGGGGAGCTGTTTTTT.

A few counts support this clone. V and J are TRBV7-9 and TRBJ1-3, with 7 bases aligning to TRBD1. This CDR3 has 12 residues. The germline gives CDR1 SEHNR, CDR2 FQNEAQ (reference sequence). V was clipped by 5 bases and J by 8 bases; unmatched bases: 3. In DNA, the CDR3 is TGTGCCAGCAGCCCCACAGGGGACACCATATATTTT. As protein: CASSPTGDTIYF.

CDR3 residues: CASSQVGGGRGTQYF. The CDR3 coding sequence is TGTGCCAGCAGCCAAGTAGGGGGGGGCAGAGGTACGCAGTATTTT. This chain connects TRBV4-2 to TRBJ2-3; tentative D call: TRBD2 (7 bases). The V gene lost 1 base and the J gene lost 8 bases, with 16 bases spanning the gap. Germline CDR1 LGHNA, CDR2 YNFKEQ. This CDR3 has 15 amino acids.

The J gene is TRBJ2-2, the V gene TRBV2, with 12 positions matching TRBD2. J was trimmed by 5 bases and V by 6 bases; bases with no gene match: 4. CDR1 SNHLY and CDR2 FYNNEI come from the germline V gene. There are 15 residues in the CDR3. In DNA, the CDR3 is TGTGCCAGCAGCCTCGGGACTAGCGGGACCGGGGAGCTGTTTTTT. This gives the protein CASSLGTSGTGELFF.